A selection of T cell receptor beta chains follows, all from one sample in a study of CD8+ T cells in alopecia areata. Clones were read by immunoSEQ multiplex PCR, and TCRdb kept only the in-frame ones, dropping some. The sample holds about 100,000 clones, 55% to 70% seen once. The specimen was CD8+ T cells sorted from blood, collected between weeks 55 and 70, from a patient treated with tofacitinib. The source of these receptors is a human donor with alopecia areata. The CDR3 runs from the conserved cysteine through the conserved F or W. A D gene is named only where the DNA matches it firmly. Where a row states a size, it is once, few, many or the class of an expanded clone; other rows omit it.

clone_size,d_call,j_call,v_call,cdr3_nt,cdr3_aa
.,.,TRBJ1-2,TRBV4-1,TGCGCCAGCAGCCTTTCGACAGACACTAACTATGGCTACACCTTC,CASSLSTDTNYGYTF
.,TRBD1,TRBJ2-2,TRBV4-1,TGCGCCAGCAGCCACCGACAGGGGATTTCCGGGGAGCTGTTTTTT,CASSHRQGISGELFF
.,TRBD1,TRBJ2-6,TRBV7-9,TGTGCCAGCAGCTTTGGACAGGGCCCTCGGCTCGGGGCCAACGTCCTGACTTTC,CASSFGQGPRLGANVLTF
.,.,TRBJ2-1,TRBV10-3,TGTGCCATCTGCGGGGGCAGCTCCTACAATGAGCAGTTCTTC,CAICGGSSYNEQFF
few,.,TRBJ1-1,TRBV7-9,TGTGCCAGCAGCTCCGGGGATGGATCGGCGGGCACTGAAGCTTTCTTT,CASSSGDGSAGTEAFF
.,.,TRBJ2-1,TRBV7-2,TGTGCCAGCAGCTTAACGACGGCCATATTGGTGAGTGAGCAGTTCTTC,CASSLTTAILVSEQFF
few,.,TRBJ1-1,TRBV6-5,TGTGCCAGCACCGATAGGTACACTGAAGCTTTCTTT,CASTDRYTEAFF
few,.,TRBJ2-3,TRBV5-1,TGCGCCAGCAGCCCCGGGGAGGGGGCTCAGGCCACGAACACAGATACGCAGTATTTT,CASSPGEGAQATNTDTQYF
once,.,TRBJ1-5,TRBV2,TGTGCCAGCAGGCGTAAGGACAGACGAAATCAGCCCCAGCATTTT,CASRRKDRRNQPQHF
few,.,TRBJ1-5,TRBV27,TGTGCCAGCAGTATCATCAGGGGTAGTCAGCCCCAGCATTTT,CASSIIRGSQPQHF
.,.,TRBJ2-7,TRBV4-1,TGCGCCAGCAGCCGCGTTATAAGGGGATACGAGCAGTACTTC,CASSRVIRGYEQYF
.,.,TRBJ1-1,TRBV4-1,TGCGCCAGCACCCTTCCAGGTGGGAACACTGAAGCTTTCTTT,CASTLPGGNTEAFF
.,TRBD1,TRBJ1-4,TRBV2,TGTGCCAGCAGTGCGGACAGGGGCCATGAAAAACTGTTTTTT,CASSADRGHEKLFF
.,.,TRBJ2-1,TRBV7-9,TGTGCCAGCAGCTCCGGACTACCCGAGCAGTTCTTC,CASSSGLPEQFF
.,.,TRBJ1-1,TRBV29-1,TGCAGCGTTTGGAGCACTGAAGCTTTCTTT,CSVWSTEAFF
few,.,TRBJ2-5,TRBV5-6,TGTGCCAGCAGCTTGGGGGTATCCCAGTACTTC,CASSLGVSQYF
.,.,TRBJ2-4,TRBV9,TGTGCCAGCAGCGTAGCGGGGGGCGGAAACATTCAGTACTTC,CASSVAGGGNIQYF
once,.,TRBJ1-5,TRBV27,TGTGCCAGCAGTCTCGGTGATACTGATCAGCCCCAGCATTTT,CASSLGDTDQPQHF
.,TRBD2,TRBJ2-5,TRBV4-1,TGCGCCAGCAGCCAACTACTAGCGGGGGTGGAGACCCAGTACTTC,CASSQLLAGVETQYF
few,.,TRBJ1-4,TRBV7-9,TGTGCCAGCAGCTTAGCATCCGGGGGCAAGGAAAAACTGTTTTTT,CASSLASGGKEKLFF
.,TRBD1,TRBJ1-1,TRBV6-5,TGTGCCAGCAGTTACTCGAGGTCGACAGGGGGTGAAGCTTTCTTT,CASSYSRSTGGEAFF
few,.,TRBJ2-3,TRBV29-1,TGCAGCGTCCGGGGTGATAGGGGTGGACCCGGAGGCACAGATACGCAGTATTTT,CSVRGDRGGPGGTDTQYF
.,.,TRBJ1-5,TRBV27,TGTGCCAGCAGACGGACAGACAGCAATCAGCCCCAGCATTTT,CASRRTDSNQPQHF
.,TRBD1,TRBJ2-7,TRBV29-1,TGCAGCGTTACAGGGACGGAGGACAGGCGCTACGAGCAGTACTTC,CSVTGTEDRRYEQYF
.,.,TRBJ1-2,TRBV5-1,TGCGCCAGCAGCTTGGAAGCCTATGGCTACACCTTC,CASSLEAYGYTF